This T cell receptor beta chain is from a study of T cells after posttransplantation cyclophosphamide. Study-wide results and caveats: Later post-transplant blood repertoires were often dominated by donor CD8+ memory clones. TRB clonality was highly associated with recipient CMV seropositivity and reactivation. Tissue-infiltrating T cells from skin or gut overlapped little with blood T cells.

This CDR3 comprises 16 residues. Losses at the gene ends were 4 bases for V and 6 bases for J; bases not matched to a gene: 7. From germline, CDR1 is MDHEN and CDR2 SYDVKM. This clone has a count of ten or more. As yet, its antigen is unknown. TCRdb's copy holds only in-frame clones and misses some; the assay was immunoSEQ multiplex PCR. The sample yields some 23,000 clones, without any singletons. The sequence derives from a woman in her forties or fifties in good health, CMV-negative, and a related stem cell transplant donor. Source material: PBMCs. The chain joins TRBV28 to TRBJ1-5; TRBD1 matches 12 bases. CDR3 DNA: TGTGCCAGCAGTTCCGGGACAGGGGGCGTAGGTCAGCCCCAGCATTTT. Residues: CASSSGTGGVGQPQHF. Together with reference TRBV28 and TRBJ1-5, the CDR3 gives the full variable domain: DVKVTQSSRYLVKRTGEKVFLECVQDMDHENMFWYRQDPGLGLRLIYFSYDVKMKEKGDIPEGYSVSREKKERFSLILESASTNQTSMYLCASSSGTGGVGQPQHFGDGTRLSIL.